This T cell receptor beta chain was recovered during a study of T cells after yellow fever vaccination. Study conclusions and caveats: The CD4 and CD8 compartments had a small share of their clonotypes in common. Peaking on day 5 versus 15, the secondary response was faster but weaker. Primary-vaccination clones mostly resurfaced post-booster (less than 98% CD4, 75% to 90% CD8).

The CDR3 length is 14 residues. Germline loops: CDR1 MNHEY, CDR2 SVGEGT. V trimming: 6 bases; J trimming: 9 bases; junction bases outside the gene matches: 11. This clonotype was recorded a few times. Its target is not known. One entry per CDR3 protein results from TCRdb running MiXCR on the 5' RACE reads. The repertoire holds 250,000 to 300,000 distinct CDR3 sequences, over 10% seen once, with around 0.49% in the top ten. Sequenced here: CD4+ T cells sorted from PBMCs, sampled 45 days after the yellow fever booster vaccination. The chain has TRBV6-2 or TRBV6-3 and TRBJ2-1, with 7 bases fitting TRBD2. The source is a man aged 25-45 years who received the YFV17D yellow fever vaccine. CDR3 loop: CASRGAAGAVEQFF. The CDR3 bases are TGTGCCAGCAGGGGTGCGGCGGGAGCAGTTGAGCAGTTCTTC.